One T cell receptor (beta chain) is described in this entry. Antigen: not known. A multiplex PCR was run with 60 Vbeta primers and 13 Jbeta primers. Here immunoSEQ multiplex PCR was the method, and the copy in TCRdb shows in-frame clones only, minus some. The table includes around 130,000 clones, around 73% detected once. At sampling all donors were nominally healthy, likely with unrecorded immune exposures. This sample stems from a study of cytomegalovirus exposure and HLA in healthy donors. Study-wide results and caveats: The authors later linked a missense DCLRE1C variant to TCR beta V- and J-gene trimming. Listed as cytomegalovirus-associated were roughly 180 TCR beta chains.

The length of the CDR3 is 14 residues. With 6 bases removed from V and 7 bases from J, the gap between germline ends came to 14 bases. Per germline, CDR1 SGHDT and CDR2 YYEEEE. This chain uses TRBV5-6 with TRBJ1-6, with unresolved D. The TCR originated in a human donor in good health. The sample taken for sequencing was PBMCs. In DNA, the CDR3 is TGTGCCAGCATGCTCGGCAGAGGGAATTCACCCCTCCACTTT. This sequence encodes CASMLGRGNSPLHF.